This paragraph reports one T cell receptor (beta chain). This record belongs to a study of blood T cell repertoires in COVID-19. The repertoire was sequenced with immunoSEQ multiplex PCR; TCRdb's copy has only in-frame clones and lacks some. In the table there are roughly 230,000 clones, approximately 92% of which are singletons. Germline assignment: CDR1 SGHTA and CDR2 FQGNSA. With 4 bases clipped from V and 7 bases from J, the junction kept 7 bases outside the gene matches. The length of the CDR3 is 15 residues. The chain carries TRBV7-2 and TRBJ1-6, with 7 bases lining up with TRBD1. Material: peripheral blood. The sequence derives from a woman in her thirties or forties who had recovered from COVID-19. CDR3 DNA: TGTGCCAGCAGCTATATGGGACAGCAAAATTCACCCCTCCACTTT. Its translation is CASSYMGQQNSPLHF.